This TCR beta chain was captured by sequencing in a study of blood T cell repertoires in COVID-19. J lost 4 bases, V lost 4 bases, and 7 bases had no gene match. The CDR3 sequence is 15 residues long. Germline V gene data show CDR1 as SGDLS and CDR2 as YYNGEE. Repertoires were generated with immunoSEQ multiplex PCR, while TCRdb's copy carries only in-frame clones and drops some. The profile shows 25,000 to 30,000 clones, 84% of them singletons. The chain uses TRBV9 and TRBJ2-5; TRBD2 matches 10 bases. This receptor was obtained from an elderly man with active COVID-19. The sequencing sample was made of peripheral blood. This CDR3 reads CASSPAGGPRETQYF. DNA for the CDR3: TGTGCCAGCAGCCCAGCGGGGGGGCCGAGAGAGACCCAGTACTTC.